Listed below are T cell receptor beta chains from one sample, sequenced in a study of T and B cells in COVID-19 patients. MiXCR, run by TCRdb on the multiplex PCR reads, gives a single entry per CDR3 protein. The sample lists some 11,000 distinct CDR3 sequences; 30% were seen once. The sequenced sample consisted of blood. The source of these receptors is a human donor with active COVID-19. The CDR3 runs from the conserved cysteine through the conserved F or W. A D gene is named only where the DNA matches it firmly. Expanded clones are given a class, and other clones once, few, many or no size at all.

CASSPALAGTDTQYF	TGTGCCAGCTCACCCGCTCTTGCCGGCACAGATACGCAGTATTTT	TRBJ2-3	medium-sized	TRBV18	-	15
CASSLRPTGEQFF	TGTGCCAGCAGTTTACGGCCAACGGGTGAGCAGTTCTTC	TRBJ2-1	medium-sized	TRBV12-3/TRBV12-4	-	13
CASSSPGTDDGYTF	TGTGCCAGCAGCTCGCCCGGGACAGACGATGGCTACACCTTC	TRBJ1-2	-	TRBV13	TRBD1	14
CASSPTGTGVYEQYF	TGTGCCAGCAGCCCGACCGGGACAGGCGTCTACGAGCAGTACTTC	TRBJ2-7	few	TRBV5-4	TRBD1	15
CASSLRQTLSYNEQFF	TGTGCCAGCTCACTTCGGCAGACCCTTTCCTACAATGAGCAGTTCTTC	TRBJ2-1	-	TRBV18	-	16
CAIRWTGGNTEAFF	TGTGCCATCAGATGGACAGGGGGGAACACTGAAGCTTTCTTT	TRBJ1-1	-	TRBV10-3	TRBD1	14
CASSGSGGIYEQFF	TGTGCCAGCAGCGGTAGCGGGGGGATTTATGAGCAGTTCTTC	TRBJ2-1	-	TRBV9	TRBD2	14
CASAEGSIRNTIYF	TGCGCCAGCGCCGAGGGTTCCATACGAAACACCATATATTTT	TRBJ1-3	-	TRBV5-1	-	14
CASSHIPPSGGTIEQFF	TGTGCCAGCAGCCACATCCCACCTAGCGGGGGGACAATTGAGCAGTTCTTC	TRBJ2-1	-	TRBV4-2	TRBD2	17
CASSLVGTNEKLFF	TGCGCCAGCAGCTTGGTCGGTACTAATGAAAAACTGTTTTTT	TRBJ1-4	-	TRBV5-1	-	14
CASSTGGMGPAAFF	TGTGCCAGCAGTACTGGAGGGATGGGACCTGCTGCTTTCTTT	TRBJ1-1	-	TRBV6-5	-	14
CASSSTSGGDLTGELFF	TGCGCCAGCAGTTCGACTAGCGGGGGGGATCTCACCGGGGAGCTGTTTTTT	TRBJ2-2	-	TRBV5-1	TRBD2	17
CASSPVIESNTEAFF	TGTGCCAGCTCCCCCGTTATAGAGTCGAACACTGAAGCTTTCTTT	TRBJ1-1	-	TRBV18	-	15
CASSDLYTEAFF	TGTGCCAGCTCTGACTTATACACTGAAGCTTTCTTT	TRBJ1-1	few	TRBV27	-	12
CASSVRDPEGQPQHF	TGTGCCAGTAGCGTGCGGGATCCCGAGGGCCAGCCCCAGCATTTT	TRBJ1-5	few	TRBV19	-	15
CASSPGTYNQPQHF	TGTGCCAGCAGTCCCGGGACTTACAATCAGCCCCAGCATTTT	TRBJ1-5	few	TRBV27	-	14
CASSLAWRGNTDTQYF	TGCGCCAGCAGCTTGGCCTGGCGGGGGAACACAGATACGCAGTATTTT	TRBJ2-3	-	TRBV5-4	TRBD2	16
CAISGTGVGQPQHF	TGTGCCATCAGTGGGACAGGGGTAGGGCAGCCCCAGCATTTT	TRBJ1-5	few	TRBV10-3	TRBD1	14
CAISGGYEQYF	TGTGCCATCAGTGGAGGGTACGAGCAGTACTTC	TRBJ2-7	-	TRBV10-3	-	11
CASSQGLTGAETQYF	TGCGCCAGCAGCCAAGGTTTGACAGGGGCAGAGACCCAGTACTTC	TRBJ2-5	-	TRBV4-3	TRBD1	15
CSALKGLGYTYEQYF	TGCAGCGCCTTGAAAGGTTTAGGTTATACCTACGAGCAGTACTTC	TRBJ2-7	medium-sized	TRBV29-1	-	15
CASSERPYEQYF	TGTGCCAGCAGTGAAAGACCCTACGAGCAGTACTTC	TRBJ2-7	medium-sized	TRBV6-1	-	12
CASSQTGTSGPYEQYF	TGTGCCAGCAGCCAAACCGGGACTAGCGGTCCCTACGAGCAGTACTTC	TRBJ2-7	-	TRBV14	TRBD2	16
CASSQGDRNDQPQHF	TGTGCCAGCAGCCAAGGGGACAGGAATGATCAGCCCCAGCATTTT	TRBJ1-5	few	TRBV14	TRBD1	15
CASRQGIRTDTQYF	TGTGCCAGCAGGCAGGGTATAAGAACAGATACGCAGTATTTT	TRBJ2-3	-	TRBV6-1	-	14
CASSIDGGSRKETQYF	TGTGCCAGCAGCATAGACGGCGGTTCGAGGAAAGAGACCCAGTACTTC	TRBJ2-5	-	TRBV5-4	-	16
CASSRKIFNEKLFF	TGTGCCAGTAGTAGAAAAATTTTCAATGAAAAACTGTTTTTT	TRBJ1-4	few	TRBV19	-	14
CAISESGAGLGTDTQYF	TGTGCCATCAGTGAGTCGGGTGCGGGACTAGGGACAGATACGCAGTATTTT	TRBJ2-3	-	TRBV10-3	TRBD2	17
CASRVLGLAGGQGSYNEQFF	TGTGCCAGCAGAGTATTAGGACTAGCGGGGGGGCAAGGTTCCTACAATGAGCAGTTCTTC	TRBJ2-1	-	TRBV5-6	TRBD2	20
CASSTVPGTIYAANTGELFF	TGTGCCAGCAGCACTGTCCCCGGGACTATATACGCTGCGAACACCGGGGAGCTGTTTTTT	TRBJ2-2	-	TRBV6-5	TRBD2	20
CASSYAGTGGSYEQYF	TGTGCCAGCAGCTATGCCGGGACAGGGGGGTCCTACGAGCAGTACTTC	TRBJ2-7	-	TRBV5-4	TRBD1	16
CATSDFSTSGTFSYEQYF	TGTGCCACCAGTGATTTTTCCACCTCGGGGACCTTCTCCTACGAGCAGTACTTC	TRBJ2-7	-	TRBV24-1	-	18
CASSPRNEQFF	TGTGCCAGCAGTCCCCGGAATGAGCAGTTCTTC	TRBJ2-1	medium-sized	TRBV12-3/TRBV12-4	-	11
CASSWETQYF	TGTGCCAGCAGTTGGGAGACCCAGTACTTC	TRBJ2-5	few	TRBV6-1	-	10
CASMRADTQYF	TGTGCCAGCATGCGGGCGGATACGCAGTATTTT	TRBJ2-3	medium-sized	TRBV13	-	11
CAISAGGLQFF	TGTGCCATCAGTGCGGGGGGGCTGCAGTTCTTC	TRBJ2-1	-	TRBV10-3	TRBD2	11
CASRPNPGTGFPEQYF	TGTGCCAGCAGACCTAACCCCGGGACAGGGTTCCCCGAGCAGTACTTC	TRBJ2-7	-	TRBV5-5	TRBD1	16
CASNRGLVGANVLTF	TGCGCCAGCAATCGGGGCCTGGTCGGGGCCAACGTCCTGACTTTC	TRBJ2-6	-	TRBV5-1	-	15
CATSDSLVQFF	TGTGCCACCAGTGATTCCCTTGTGCAGTTCTTC	TRBJ2-1	-	TRBV24-1	-	11
CASSKASGARTDTQYF	TGTGCCAGTAGTAAGGCTAGCGGGGCCCGCACAGATACGCAGTATTTT	TRBJ2-3	-	TRBV19	TRBD2	16
CAWSQTGAGMNTEAFF	TGTGCCTGGAGTCAGACGGGGGCGGGGATGAACACTGAAGCTTTCTTT	TRBJ1-1	-	TRBV30	-	16
CASSITGQGSGELFF	TGTGCCAGTAGTATCACTGGACAGGGTTCCGGGGAGCTGTTTTTT	TRBJ2-2	medium-sized	TRBV19	TRBD1	15